The text below deals with one T cell receptor (beta chain). Recruitment covered about two dozen US areas and drew participants whose ages spanned roughly 18 to 100 years. Participant-given clinical history determined each cohort assignment. Per germline, CDR1 SGHKS and CDR2 YYEKEE (reference sequence). The CDR3 has 16 residues. The ends lost 4 bases at V and 5 bases at J; junction bases unmatched: 13. The assay was immunoSEQ multiplex PCR, and TCRdb's table has in-frame clones only and misses some. The sample has roughly 400,000 clones, approximately 93% seen once; the top ten hold 0.7% to 0.95%. The sample comes from a study of blood T cell repertoires in COVID-19. Study-wide context: Samples of COVID-19 (acute and convalescent) were obtained from the United States, Italy and Spain. Sources were T cells, B-cell-depleted T cells, or PBMCs; the material itself was cDNA or gDNA.

The receptor comes from a woman aged 40 to 50 who had been exposed to COVID-19. The chain is built from TRBV5-5 and TRBJ2-7, with 9 positions matching TRBD2. Source material: PBMCs or T cells enriched from blood (not recorded which). CDR3 in DNA: TGTGCCAGCAGCGGAGATCCGGGACTAGCCACTGACGAGCAGTACTTC. Residues: CASSGDPGLATDEQYF.